This TCR beta chain stems from a study of regulatory T cells in long-lasting Graves disease. Building the TCR beta libraries relied on iRepertoire HTBI primers, and CDR3 regions underwent Arm-PCR. Each CDR3 protein gets one entry after TCRdb re-called the multiplex PCR reads with MiXCR. The sample holds some 370,000 distinct CDR3 sequences; roughly 25% are singletons and the top ten take 25% to 30%. The time point denotes: persistent/refractory GD, antithyroid drugs over 5 years with positive TRAb. Following extraction of RNA from PBMCs, that RNA was used to make the TCR library. CDR1 MDHEN and CDR2 SYDVKM come from the germline V gene. Trimming at V came to 2 bases and at J to 1 base, leaving 4 bases not matched to a gene. CDR3 length: 15 residues. This clonotype appeared many times.

This TCR derives from a woman aged 40 to 55 with Graves disease. The input for sequencing was peripheral blood mononuclear cells (PBMCs), taken when the disease was refractory, from a patient treated with antithyroid drugs. V usage is TRBV28 and J usage is TRBJ2-5, with 7 bases matching TRBD1. This CDR3 reads CASSLGGQFQETQYF. CDR3 DNA: TGTGCCAGCAGTTTAGGGGGACAGTTCCAAGAGACCCAGTACTTC.